This TCR beta chain was captured in a study of cytomegalovirus exposure and HLA in healthy donors. Study at large: A prior study identified 117 million unique TCR beta sequences from about 179 million T cells.

Comments on this clone: What it recognizes is unknown.

The PCR was carried out with 60 Vbeta primers and 13 Jbeta primers. The data were produced by immunoSEQ multiplex PCR, yet TCRdb's version contains in-frame clones alone and is incomplete. The table includes about 110,000 clones, 60% to 75% detected once. Study-wide results and caveats: Presence/absence analyses took donor sequencing depth as roughly uniform. As a later analysis revealed, the rate of TCR association differed by HLA locus, with DRB1 most and HLA-C fewest. For TCR beta chains, V- and J-gene trimming was later linked to a missense DCLRE1C variant.

The CDR3 is 16 residues long. Germline CDR1 reads SGHDT; CDR2 reads YYEEEE. Losses at the gene ends were 2 bases for V and 5 bases for J; bases not matched to a gene: 5. This rearrangement joins TRBV5-6 to TRBJ2-2; 11 positions match TRBD2. The TCR comes from a male donor in good health and CMV-seropositive. Sequenced sample: PBMCs. Here the CDR3 reads CASSFTSGGHTGELFF. The CDR3 DNA reads as TGTGCCAGCAGCTTTACTAGCGGGGGCCATACCGGGGAGCTGTTTTTT.